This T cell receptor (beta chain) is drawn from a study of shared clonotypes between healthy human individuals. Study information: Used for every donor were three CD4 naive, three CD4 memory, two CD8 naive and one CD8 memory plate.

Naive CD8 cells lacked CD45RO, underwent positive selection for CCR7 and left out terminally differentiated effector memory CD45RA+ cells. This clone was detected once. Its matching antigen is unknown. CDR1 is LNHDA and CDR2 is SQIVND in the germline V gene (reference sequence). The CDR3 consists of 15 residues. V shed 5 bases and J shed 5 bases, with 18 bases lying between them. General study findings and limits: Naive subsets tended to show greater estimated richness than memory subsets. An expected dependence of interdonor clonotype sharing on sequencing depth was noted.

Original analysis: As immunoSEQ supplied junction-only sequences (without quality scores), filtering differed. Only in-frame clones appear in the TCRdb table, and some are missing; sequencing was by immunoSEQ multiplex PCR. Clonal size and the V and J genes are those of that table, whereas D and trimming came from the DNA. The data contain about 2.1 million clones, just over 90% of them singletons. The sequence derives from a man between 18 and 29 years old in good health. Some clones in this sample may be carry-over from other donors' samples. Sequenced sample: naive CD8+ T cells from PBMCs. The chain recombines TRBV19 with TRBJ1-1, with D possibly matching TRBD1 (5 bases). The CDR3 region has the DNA TGTGCCAGTAGTCCCCCCGACAGACAACGGACTGAAGCTTTCTTT. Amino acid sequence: CASSPPDRQRTEAFF.